This T cell receptor beta chain is from a study of cytomegalovirus exposure and HLA in healthy donors. Notes on the study in general: In a later analysis, TCR beta V- and J-gene trimming was associated with a missense DCLRE1C variant. Earlier analysis yielded a pattern in which most TCR beta V segments were productive about 90% or about 30% of the time.

This clone has just a few counts. Its specificity is not known. This PCR relied on a set of 60 Vbeta primers and 13 Jbeta primers. Using immunoSEQ multiplex PCR, the repertoire was profiled, and TCRdb retains in-frame clones only, with some absent. The sample has 150,000 to 160,000 clones; 70% to 80% are singletons. This CDR3 has 15 amino acids. Germline CDR1 SGHTA, CDR2 FQGNSA. Trimming cost V 5 bases and J 5 bases, with 18 bases left between them. The clonotype originates from a man aged 30 to 45 in good health and CMV-seropositive. V gene TRBV7-2 combines with J gene TRBJ2-5; D remains unclear. Input material: PBMCs. CDR3 sequence: CASSDSTGSWETQYF. CDR3 bases: TGTGCCAGCAGCGACTCTACCGGCTCGTGGGAGACCCAGTACTTC.